The next 21 T cell receptor beta chains were all read from a single sample in a study of T cells expressing NK-cell markers. TCRdb reprocessed the 5' RACE reads and reports one entry per CDR3 protein, with no DNA. This repertoire includes 150,000 to 200,000 distinct CDR3 sequences. The sequenced material came from blood T cells: a sorted CD56 or NKG2C T cell subset, CD4+ or CD8+ T cells, or bulk PBMC T cells (not recorded which). The receptors derive from a woman between 18 and 70 years old in good health.

V gene TRBV28 combines with J gene TRBJ2-1; TCRdb designates TRBD2, a call that cannot be tested without DNA. The CDR3 runs to 16 residues. CDR1 and CDR2 from the germline V gene are MDHEN and SYDVKM. CDR3: CASSLGLSSGYNEQFF.

This sequence joins TRBV7-9 and TRBJ2-3; TCRdb's assignment of TRBD1 cannot be checked, as there is no DNA. The CDR3 is made up of 13 amino acids. CDR1 SEHNR and CDR2 FQNEAQ come from the germline V gene (reference sequence). The CDR3: CASIGDLLDTQYF.

The chain has TRBV11-2 and TRBJ2-5; the TCRdb call, TRBD2, lacks DNA for checking. This CDR3 spans 14 amino acids. CDR1 and CDR2 (germline): SGHAT, FQNNGV. The CDR3 protein is CASSLGRGWETQYF.

The J gene is TRBJ2-2, the V gene TRBV5-1; the D call of TRBD1 rests on TCRdb alone, since no DNA is present to check it. CDR3 length equals 17 residues. Germline-derived CDR1 and CDR2 are SGHRS and YFSETQ. The chain's CDR3 is CASSLAVSGAGTGELFF.

The chain joins TRBV7-2 to TRBJ1-3; TCRdb returns TRBD1, unconfirmable since there is no DNA. The CDR3 is made up of 13 amino acids. CDR1 SGHTA and CDR2 FQGNSA come from the germline V gene. The CDR3 sequence is CASSFGGGNTIYF.

The chain recombines TRBV2 with TRBJ2-7; TCRdb's assignment of TRBD2 cannot be checked, as there is no DNA. The CDR3 consists of 14 residues. Germline assignment: CDR1 SNHLY and CDR2 FYNNEI. CDR3 region: CASTRLAGAGEQYF.

This chain uses TRBV9 with TRBJ2-1. Germline assignment: CDR1 SGDLS and CDR2 YYNGEE. There are 13 residues in the CDR3. The CDR3 sequence is CASSVELGNEQFF.

The chain couples TRBV5-6 to TRBJ1-1; TCRdb names TRBD1, which stays unverified in the absence of DNA. Germline CDR1 and CDR2: SGHDT and YYEEEE. The CDR3 has 15 residues. This CDR3 is CASSLNPAGGVEAFF.

The V and J genes are TRBV6-5 and TRBJ1-1. The germline CDR1 and CDR2 sequences are MNHEY and SVGAGI. The CDR3 extends over 14 amino acids. The CDR3 protein is CASSYSGVNTEAFF.

The V gene is TRBV6-1, the J gene TRBJ2-7; the D gene TCRdb calls, TRBD1, cannot be checked with no DNA. Germline V CDR1 and CDR2: MNHNS, SASEGT. The CDR3 loop spans 15 amino acids. The CDR3 loop is CASSRDRGPSYEQYF.

The chain is built from TRBV12-3 or TRBV12-4 and TRBJ1-5. The CDR3 has 12 residues. The CDR3 region is CASSPADWPQHF.

The chain recombines TRBV27 with TRBJ2-1; TCRdb returns TRBD1, unconfirmable since there is no DNA. This CDR3 is 17 amino acids long. Germline values: CDR1 MNHEY, CDR2 SMNVEV (reference sequence). CDR3 region: CASSMDRAPFAYNEQFF.

This chain uses TRBV12-5 with TRBJ2-3; TCRdb indicates TRBD2, and absent DNA this call remains unverified. Germline V CDR1 and CDR2: LGHNT, FRNRAP. The CDR3 has 16 residues. The CDR3: CASGLGLAGSTDTQYF.

The chain links TRBV7-2 to TRBJ1-1; TCRdb returns TRBD1, unconfirmable since there is no DNA. The germline CDR1 and CDR2 sequences are SGHTA and FQGNSA. The CDR3 consists of 16 residues. The CDR3 loop is CASSPGQTGMNTEAFF.

The gene calls are TRBV12-3 or TRBV12-4 and TRBJ1-1. The length of the CDR3 is 13 residues. CDR3: CASSSSLNTEAFF.

The chain combines TRBV6-2 or TRBV6-3 with TRBJ2-7; the D call from TCRdb, TRBD1, cannot be confirmed without DNA. The CDR3 has 14 residues. Germline V gene data show CDR1 as MNHEY and CDR2 as SVGEGT. The CDR3 sequence is CASRTAPSSYEQYF.

This sequence joins TRBV2 and TRBJ1-1. The CDR3 is 16 amino acids. Germline V CDR1 and CDR2: SNHLY, FYNNEI. CDR3 loop: CASYRSESFLNTEAFF.

This chain joins TRBV4-2 and TRBJ2-1; there is no DNA to check the TCRdb D call of TRBD1. The CDR3 covers 18 residues. Germline CDR1 and CDR2: LGHNA and YNFKEQ. The CDR3 sequence: CASSHAPPSSGAYNEQFF.

The J gene is TRBJ2-6, the V gene TRBV5-1. The germline CDR1 and CDR2 sequences are SGHRS and YFSETQ. This CDR3 region has 15 residues. The CDR3: CASSGSGYGANVLTF.

The chain has TRBV12-3 or TRBV12-4 and TRBJ2-7. This CDR3 comprises 13 residues. This CDR3 is CASSSQGSYEQYF.

CDR3 region: CASSLYRGGSADTQYF. The chain uses TRBV5-6 and TRBJ2-3; absent DNA, TCRdb's TRBD1 call cannot be checked. This CDR3 spans 16 amino acids. Germline V gives CDR1 SGHDT, CDR2 YYEEEE. The full variable domain, completed using reference TRBV5-6 and TRBJ2-3, is DAGVTQSPTHLIKTRGQQVTLRCSPKSGHDTVSWYQQALGQGPQFIFQYYEEEERQRGNFPDRFSGHQFPNYSSELNVNALLLGDSALYLCASSLYRGGSADTQYFGPGTRLTVL.